Each of the 18 T cell receptor beta chains below was sequenced from the same sample in a study of T cell changes during pregnancy in multiple sclerosis. Data came from immunoSEQ multiplex PCR; TCRdb stores just in-frame clones and leaves some out. The repertoire holds more than 45,000 clones, with 85% to 95% as singletons. Here the sequenced sample was CD4+ T cells from peripheral blood mononuclear cells, taken in the second trimester of pregnancy. The receptors shown here come from a female donor with multiple sclerosis, enrolled in a pregnancy study.

The J gene is TRBJ1-4, the V gene TRBV5-6; D perhaps matches TRBD1 (6 bases). Trimming cost V 3 bases and J 8 bases, with 20 bases left between them. This CDR3 spans 16 amino acids. Germline CDR1 and CDR2: SGHDT and YYEEEE. The CDR3 loop reads CASSSYTQGKGEKLFF. The CDR3, as DNA: TGTGCCAGCAGCTCTTATACTCAGGGGAAGGGCGAAAAACTGTTTTTT. The whole variable domain, filled in from reference TRBV5-6 and TRBJ1-4, reads DAGVTQSPTHLIKTRGQQVTLRCSPKSGHDTVSWYQQALGQGPQFIFQYYEEEERQRGNFPDRFSGHQFPNYSSELNVNALLLGDSALYLCASSSYTQGKGEKLFFGSGTQLSVL.

The chain is built from TRBV30 and TRBJ2-7; tentative D call: TRBD1 (6 bases). The V gene's germline CDR1 is GTSNPN and CDR2 SVGIG (reference sequence). The ends were cut back, 7 bases at V and 2 bases at J, with 15 bases in the middle. The CDR3 extends over 13 amino acids. The CDR3 spells CALINRVPYEQYF. The CDR3 nucleotides are TGTGCCTTAATAAACAGGGTACCCTACGAGCAGTACTTC. The whole variable domain, filled in from reference TRBV30 and TRBJ2-7, reads SQTIHQWPATLVQPVGSPLSLECTVEGTSNPNLYWYRQAAGRGLQLLFYSVGIGQISSEVPQNLSASRPQDRQFILSSKKLLLSDSGFYLCALINRVPYEQYFGPGTRLTVT.

This rearrangement joins TRBV6-5 to TRBJ2-7, with D possibly TRBD1 on 5 matching bases. Trimming took off 0 bases at V and 3 bases at J, with 6 bases between the two ends. Looked up from germline, CDR1 is MNHEY and CDR2 is SVGAGI. The CDR3 is 13 residues long. The CDR3 DNA is TGTGCCAGCAGTTACTCAGGGGACTACGAGCAGTACTTC. It encodes CASSYSGDYEQYF.

The V and J genes are TRBV7-6 and TRBJ1-2; D gene ambiguous. Germline V gene lookup returns CDR1 SGHVS and CDR2 FNYEAQ. The CDR3 spans 14 residues. V was trimmed by 3 bases and J by 0 bases, leaving 8 bases between them. The CDR3 spells CASSLNQANYGYTF. CDR3 DNA: TGTGCCAGCAGCTTGAACCAGGCTAACTATGGCTACACCTTC.

The V gene is TRBV10-1, the J gene TRBJ1-5; 7 positions match TRBD1. The J segment lost 6 bases and the V segment lost 3 bases, leaving 5 bases of the junction unmatched. Germline lookup yields CDR1 WNHNN and CDR2 SYGVQD (reference sequence). This CDR3 comprises 14 residues. CDR3: CASSDKGAVQPQHF. The CDR3 nucleotides are TGCGCCAGCAGTGATAAGGGGGCAGTTCAGCCCCAGCATTTT.

This clone was counted once. This sequence joins TRBV19 and TRBJ1-6; 7 bases align to TRBD1. This CDR3 contains 15 residues. CDR1 is LNHDA and CDR2 is SQIVND in the germline V gene (reference sequence). V lost 3 bases and J lost 5; bases outside the gene matches: 4. The CDR3 protein is CASSMTGPNNSPLHF. DNA of the CDR3: TGTGCCAGTAGTATGACAGGGCCGAATAATTCACCCCTCCACTTT.

The chain uses TRBV4-3 and TRBJ2-3, with D perhaps matching TRBD2 (7 bases). The germline CDR1 and CDR2 sequences are LGHNA and YSLEER. The V end was cut by 0 bases, the J end by 5 bases, with 18 bases between. The CDR3 consists of 17 residues. The CDR3 sequence is CASSQEGRGRKGDTQYF. Written as DNA, the CDR3 is TGCGCCAGCAGCCAAGAGGGGCGGGGGCGAAAGGGAGATACGCAGTATTTT.

V and J are TRBV19 and TRBJ1-1; D call uncertain. Germline CDR1 and CDR2: LNHDA and SQIVND (reference sequence). Trimming stripped 7 bases from V and 0 bases from J, with 9 bases between. This CDR3 has 13 residues. The CDR3 reads CASKEQMNTEAFF. CDR3 in DNA: TGTGCCAGTAAGGAGCAGATGAACACTGAAGCTTTCTTT.

The J gene is TRBJ1-6, the V gene TRBV6-6; D call uncertain. CDR1 MNHNY and CDR2 SVGAGI come from the germline V gene (reference sequence). V dropped 3 bases and J dropped 0 bases, with 9 bases sitting between them. The CDR3 is 16 residues long. The CDR3 reads CASSYAPSSYNSPLHF. Written as DNA, the CDR3 is TGTGCCAGCAGTTATGCCCCGAGCTCCTATAATTCACCCCTCCACTTT.

The chain joins TRBV5-8 to TRBJ1-1; D is uncertain. The germline V and J ends were trimmed by 4 bases and 3 bases, with 28 bases remaining between them. The CDR3 has 19 residues. Germline-derived CDR1 and CDR2 are SGHTS and YDEGEE. DNA for the CDR3: TGTGCCAGCAGCCCTCTTTTCGGGAACTCTGGAGCAGAGGACACTGAAGCTTTCTTT. Translating it yields CASSPLFGNSGAEDTEAFF.

V and J are TRBV6-1 and TRBJ1-2, with D possibly TRBD1 on 6 matching bases. V shed 0 bases and J shed 2 bases, with 13 bases lying between them. This CDR3 spans 16 amino acids. From germline, CDR1 is MNHNS and CDR2 SASEGT. The CDR3 DNA sequence: TGTGCCAGCAGTGAAGCGCTGGGGGGGGCGAACTATGGCTACACCTTC. This encodes CASSEALGGANYGYTF.

This chain uses TRBV5-1 with TRBJ2-2, with a tentative D call TRBD1 (6 bases). This CDR3 comprises 15 residues. The germline CDR1 and CDR2 sequences are SGHRS and YFSETQ. V lost 3 bases and J 7 bases, leaving 16 bases between the germline ends. The CDR3 here is CASSSTGHRDGELFF. The CDR3 region has the DNA TGCGCCAGCAGCTCCACGGGACACAGAGACGGGGAGCTGTTTTTT.

The chain combines TRBV7-2 with TRBJ1-1; D ambiguous. The germline CDR1 and CDR2 sequences are SGHTA and FQGNSA. The CDR3 is 15 residues long. Trimming pared 3 bases from V and 0 bases from J, leaving 11 bases between. CDR3 region: CASSFASGVNTEAFF. The CDR3 bases are TGTGCCAGCAGCTTTGCCAGTGGAGTGAACACTGAAGCTTTCTTT. Full variable domain (outside the CDR3, taken from reference TRBV7-2 and TRBJ1-1): GAGVSQSPSNKVTEKGKDVELRCDPISGHTALYWYRQSLGQGLEFLIYFQGNSAPDKSGLPSDRFSAERTGGSVSTLTIQRTQQEDSAVYLCASSFASGVNTEAFFGQGTRLTVV.

The V call is TRBV2, the J call TRBJ2-2, with TRBD2 matching over 9 bases. Germline CDR1 SNHLY, CDR2 FYNNEI. The CDR3 covers 16 residues. The V segment lost 8 bases and the J segment 2 bases; nucleotides outside the gene matches: 9. This CDR3 is CASGGRLAGNTGELFF. DNA for the CDR3: TGTGCCAGCGGGGGGCGGCTAGCGGGAAACACCGGGGAGCTGTTTTTT.

This chain joins TRBV2 and TRBJ1-1; D not certain. The CDR3 spans 15 residues. Germline CDR1 and CDR2: SNHLY and FYNNEI. Trimming removed 7 bases at V and 0 bases at J, with 15 bases between. The CDR3 coding sequence is TGTGCCAGCATAATGGAGCAAGCGCTGAACACTGAAGCTTTCTTT. Its protein product is CASIMEQALNTEAFF. Full variable domain (missing parts from reference TRBV2 and TRBJ1-1): EPEVTQTPSHQVTQMGQEVILRCVPISNHLYFYWYRQILGQKVEFLVSFYNNEISEKSEIFDDQFSVERPDGSNFTLKIRSTKLEDSAMYFCASIMEQALNTEAFFGQGTRLTVV.

This chain joins TRBV5-4 and TRBJ2-5, with TRBD2 matching over 11 bases. J was trimmed by 2 bases and V by 2 bases; bases with no gene match: 2. The CDR3 is made up of 15 amino acids. From germline, CDR1 is SGHNT and CDR2 YYREEE (reference sequence). The chain's CDR3 is CASSLTSGGQETQYF. CDR3 bases: TGTGCCAGCAGCTTAACTAGCGGGGGACAAGAGACCCAGTACTTC.

This chain links TRBV7-3 with TRBJ2-7; 9 bases are a match to TRBD1. The V segment lost 2 bases and the J segment 7 bases; nucleotides outside the gene matches: 6. CDR1 and CDR2 from the germline V gene are SGHTA and FQGTGA. There are 14 residues in the CDR3. CDR3 in DNA: TGTGCCAGCAGCTTATTGGGACAGGGAAGGGAGCAGTACTTC. This sequence encodes CASSLLGQGREQYF.

This chain joins TRBV7-3 and TRBJ2-7; D perhaps matches TRBD1 (6 bases). The CDR3 consists of 14 residues. Germline V gene data show CDR1 as SGHTA and CDR2 as FQGTGA. Trimming left V 5 bases short and J 7 bases short, with 18 bases between. In DNA, the CDR3 is TGTGCCAGCAGCCCCAAAGGGGGACGGGGAGAGCAGTACTTC. It translates to CASSPKGGRGEQYF.